This T cell receptor beta chain stems from a study of T cell responses to AZD1222 COVID-19 vaccine. This CDR3 has 18 residues. This clone was detected once. TCRdb keeps only in-frame clones here, not all; method: immunoSEQ multiplex PCR. The sample holds some 74,000 clones, under 90% seen once. This clonotype was sampled from an adult who received the AZD1222 COVID-19 vaccine. This sequence joins TRBV21-1 and TRBJ2-3. TRBV21-1 is recorded as a pseudogene. The sequenced sample was peripheral blood, obtained 28 days after the second AZD1222 dose. The CDR3 here is CASSKTPKNPQRPDTQYF. CDR3 nucleotides: TGTGCCAGCAGCAAAACCCCGAAGAATCCCCAAAGGCCAGATACGCAGTATTTT.